Shown below are 5 T cell receptor beta chains from a single sample sequenced in a study of T cells after yellow fever vaccination. TCRdb recomputed calls from the 5' RACE reads with MiXCR, one row per CDR3 protein. The sample records about 310,000 distinct CDR3 sequences, roughly 3.5% being singletons. The sequencing used PBMCs, collected on the day of the yellow fever booster vaccination. The source of these receptors is a man aged 18-30 years who received the YFV17D yellow fever vaccine.

This clonotype was seen ten or more times. In nucleotides, the CDR3 is TGTGCCAGCAGTTTATTAGACAGGGCCTCCGGGGAGCTGTTTTTT. This gives the protein CASSLLDRASGELFF. The J gene is TRBJ2-2, the V gene TRBV28; 7 bases align to TRBD1. Germline loops: CDR1 MDHEN, CDR2 SYDVKM. The CDR3 extends over 15 amino acids. Trimming removed 1 base from V and 6 bases from J; junction bases left unmatched: 5.

The chain couples TRBV6-2 or TRBV6-3 to TRBJ1-5; D uncertain. The V gene lost 4 bases and the J gene lost 9 bases, with 13 bases spanning the gap. There are 13 residues in the CDR3. Looked up from germline, CDR1 is MNHEY and CDR2 is SVGEGT. The CDR3 nucleotides read TGTGCCAGCAGTTGGTCGGCCTGGGGGCCCCAGCATTTT. Translating gives CASSWSAWGPQHF.

In this sample, this clonotype turned up a few times. V and J are TRBV4-1 and TRBJ1-5, with D hard to call. The V gene lost 2 bases and the J gene lost 0 bases, with 8 bases spanning the gap. Germline CDR1 reads MGHRA; CDR2 reads YSYEKL. The length of the CDR3 is 15 residues. CDR3 nucleotides: TGCGCCAGCAGCCAACTCGCGGATAGCAATCAGCCCCAGCATTTT. Amino acid sequence: CASSQLADSNQPQHF.

V usage is TRBV6-5 and J usage is TRBJ2-6, with 7 bases fitting TRBD1. This CDR3 is 17 amino acids long. The germline V gene has CDR1 MNHEY and CDR2 SVGAGI. Unmatched junction bases numbered 13, after V lost 5 bases and J lost 6 bases. The CDR3 spells CASSLLWTGSAANVLTF. The CDR3 DNA sequence: TGTGCCAGCAGTCTCCTTTGGACAGGCTCGGCGGCCAACGTCCTGACTTTC.

This clonotype was observed a few times. The rearrangement links TRBV20-1 to TRBJ1-5, with D possibly TRBD1 on 5 matching bases. Looked up from germline, CDR1 is DFQATT and CDR2 is SNEGSKA (reference sequence). This CDR3 is 12 amino acids long. Trimming stripped 8 bases from V and 2 bases from J, with 10 bases between. The CDR3 coding sequence is TGCAGTTTCAGGGCGGGCAATCAGCCCCAGCATTTT. It is translated as CSFRAGNQPQHF.